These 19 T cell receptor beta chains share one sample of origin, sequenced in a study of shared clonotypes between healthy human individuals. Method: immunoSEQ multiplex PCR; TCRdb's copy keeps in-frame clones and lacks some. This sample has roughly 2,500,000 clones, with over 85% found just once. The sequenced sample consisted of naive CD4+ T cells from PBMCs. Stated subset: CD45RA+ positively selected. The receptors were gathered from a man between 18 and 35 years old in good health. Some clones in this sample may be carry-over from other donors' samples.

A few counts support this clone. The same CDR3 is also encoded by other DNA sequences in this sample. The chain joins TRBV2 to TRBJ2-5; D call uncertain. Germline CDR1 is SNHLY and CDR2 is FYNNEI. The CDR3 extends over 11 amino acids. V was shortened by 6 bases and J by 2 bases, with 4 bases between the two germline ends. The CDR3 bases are TGTGCCAGCAGCCCACAAGAGACCCAGTACTTC. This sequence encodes CASSPQETQYF.

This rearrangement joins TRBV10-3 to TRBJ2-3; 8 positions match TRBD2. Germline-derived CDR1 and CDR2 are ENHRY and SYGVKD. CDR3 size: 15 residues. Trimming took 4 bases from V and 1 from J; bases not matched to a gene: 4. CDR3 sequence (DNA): TGTGCCATCAGTGTTGGAGCGGGAGGCACAGATACGCAGTATTTT. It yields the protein CAISVGAGGTDTQYF.

The DNA of the CDR3 is TGTGCCAGCTCACGCGATCCCGGGACAGCAATCTATGGCTACACCTTC. Its protein product is CASSRDPGTAIYGYTF. This sequence joins TRBV18 and TRBJ1-2; TRBD1 matches at 7 bases. The CDR3 covers 16 residues. V was clipped by 4 bases and J by 4 bases; unmatched bases: 12. Germline values: CDR1 KGHSH, CDR2 LQKENI.

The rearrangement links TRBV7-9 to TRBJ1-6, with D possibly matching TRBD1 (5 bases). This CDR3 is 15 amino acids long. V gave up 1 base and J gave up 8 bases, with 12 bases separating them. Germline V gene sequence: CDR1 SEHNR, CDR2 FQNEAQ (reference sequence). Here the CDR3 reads CASSLVDSLYSPLHF. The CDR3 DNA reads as TGTGCCAGCAGCTTAGTTGACAGCTTATATTCACCCCTCCACTTT.

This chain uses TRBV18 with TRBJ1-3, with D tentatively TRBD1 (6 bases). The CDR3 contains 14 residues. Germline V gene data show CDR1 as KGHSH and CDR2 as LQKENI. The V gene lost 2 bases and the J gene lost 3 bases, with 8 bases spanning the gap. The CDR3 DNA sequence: TGTGCCAGCTCACCAGGGGGCTTTGGAAACACCATATATTTT. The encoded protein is CASSPGGFGNTIYF.

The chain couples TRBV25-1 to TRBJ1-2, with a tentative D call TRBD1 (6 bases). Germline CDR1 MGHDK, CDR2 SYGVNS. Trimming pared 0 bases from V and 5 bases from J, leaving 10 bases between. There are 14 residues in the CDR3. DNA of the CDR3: TGTGCCAGCAGTGAATATTTTACAGGGTATGGCTACACCTTC. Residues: CASSEYFTGYGYTF.

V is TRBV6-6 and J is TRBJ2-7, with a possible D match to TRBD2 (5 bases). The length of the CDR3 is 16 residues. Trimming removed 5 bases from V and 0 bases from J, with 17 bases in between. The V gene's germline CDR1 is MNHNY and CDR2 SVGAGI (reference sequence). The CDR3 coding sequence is TGTGCCAGCAGTACCGGTAGGGTTAGCGACTCCTACGAGCAGTACTTC. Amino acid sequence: CASSTGRVSDSYEQYF.

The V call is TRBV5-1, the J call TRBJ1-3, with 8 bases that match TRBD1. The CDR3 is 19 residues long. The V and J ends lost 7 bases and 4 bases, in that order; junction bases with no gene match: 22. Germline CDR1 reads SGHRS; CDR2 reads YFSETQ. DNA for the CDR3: TGCGCCAGCCCCCCCACGGCCCAGGGGGCCCGGGGTTCCGGAAACACCATATATTTT. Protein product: CASPPTAQGARGSGNTIYF.

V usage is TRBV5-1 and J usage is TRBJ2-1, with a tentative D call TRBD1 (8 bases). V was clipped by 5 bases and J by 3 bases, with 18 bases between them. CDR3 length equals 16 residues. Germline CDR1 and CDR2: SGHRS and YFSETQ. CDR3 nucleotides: TGCGCCAGCAGTAAGGGGGGGACAGGCCTCTACAATGAGCAGTTCTTC. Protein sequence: CASSKGGTGLYNEQFF.

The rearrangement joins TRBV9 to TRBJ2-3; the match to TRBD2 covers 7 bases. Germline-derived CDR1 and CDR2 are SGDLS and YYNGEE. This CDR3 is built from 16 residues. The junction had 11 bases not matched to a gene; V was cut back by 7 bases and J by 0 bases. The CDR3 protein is CASGESGNPSTDTQYF. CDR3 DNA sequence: TGTGCCAGCGGGGAGAGCGGGAACCCTAGCACAGATACGCAGTATTTT.

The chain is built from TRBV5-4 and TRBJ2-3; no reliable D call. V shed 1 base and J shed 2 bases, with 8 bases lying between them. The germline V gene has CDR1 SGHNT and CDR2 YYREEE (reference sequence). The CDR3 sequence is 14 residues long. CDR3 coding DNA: TGTGCCAGCAGCTTGAAGGCCTCCACAGATACGCAGTATTTT. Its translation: CASSLKASTDTQYF.

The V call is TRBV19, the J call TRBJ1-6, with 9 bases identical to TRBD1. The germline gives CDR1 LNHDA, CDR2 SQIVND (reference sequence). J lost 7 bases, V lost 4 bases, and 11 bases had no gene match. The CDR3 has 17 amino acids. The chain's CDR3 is CASSTGTGPGWNSPLHF. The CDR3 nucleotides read TGTGCCAGTAGTACCGGGACAGGGCCCGGGTGGAATTCACCCCTCCACTTT.

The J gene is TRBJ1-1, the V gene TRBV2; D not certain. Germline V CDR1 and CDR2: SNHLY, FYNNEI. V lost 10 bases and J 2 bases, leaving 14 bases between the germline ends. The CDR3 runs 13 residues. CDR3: CATQIGGNTEAFF. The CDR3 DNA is TGTGCCACCCAAATCGGAGGAAACACTGAAGCTTTCTTT. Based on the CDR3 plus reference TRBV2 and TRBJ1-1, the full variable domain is EPEVTQTPSHQVTQMGQEVILRCVPISNHLYFYWYRQILGQKVEFLVSFYNNEISEKSEIFDDQFSVERPDGSNFTLKIRSTKLEDSAMYFCATQIGGNTEAFFGQGTRLTVV.

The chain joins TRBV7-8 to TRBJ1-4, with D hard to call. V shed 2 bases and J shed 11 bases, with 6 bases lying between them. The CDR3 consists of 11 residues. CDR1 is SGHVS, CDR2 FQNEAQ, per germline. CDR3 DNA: TGTGCCAGCAGCTTAATAGGGAAACTGTTTTTT. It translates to CASSLIGKLFF.

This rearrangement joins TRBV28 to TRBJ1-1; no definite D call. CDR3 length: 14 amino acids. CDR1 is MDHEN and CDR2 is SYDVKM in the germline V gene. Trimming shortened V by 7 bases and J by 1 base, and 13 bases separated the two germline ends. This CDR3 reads CASTPNTGNTEAFF. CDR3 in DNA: TGTGCCAGCACCCCAAATACTGGGAACACTGAAGCTTTCTTT.

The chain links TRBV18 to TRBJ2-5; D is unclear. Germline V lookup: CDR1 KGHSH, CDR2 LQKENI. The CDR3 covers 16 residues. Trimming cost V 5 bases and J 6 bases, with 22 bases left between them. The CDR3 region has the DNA TGTGCCAGCTCAGATTCCTCCAACTCCCAAATGAAGACCCAGTACTTC. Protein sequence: CASSDSSNSQMKTQYF.

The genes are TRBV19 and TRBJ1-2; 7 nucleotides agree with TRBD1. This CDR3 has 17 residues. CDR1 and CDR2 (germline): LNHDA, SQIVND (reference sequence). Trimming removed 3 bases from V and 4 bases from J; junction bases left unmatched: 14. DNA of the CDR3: TGTGCCAGTAGTATTCTCTGGACAGGCACGACCACCTATGGCTACACCTTC. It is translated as CASSILWTGTTTYGYTF. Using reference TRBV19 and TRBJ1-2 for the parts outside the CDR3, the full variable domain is DGGITQSPKYLFRKEGQNVTLSCEQNLNHDAMYWYRQDPGQGLRLIYYSQIVNDFQKGDIAEGYSVSREKKESFPLTVTSAQKNPTAFYLCASSILWTGTTTYGYTFGSGTRLTVV.

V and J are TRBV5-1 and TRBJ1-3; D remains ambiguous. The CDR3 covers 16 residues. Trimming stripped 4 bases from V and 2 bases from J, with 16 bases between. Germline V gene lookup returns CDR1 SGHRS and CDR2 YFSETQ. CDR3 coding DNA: TGCGCCAGCAGCCGGGTCGGGCCGGACCCTGGAAACACCATATATTTT. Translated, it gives CASSRVGPDPGNTIYF.

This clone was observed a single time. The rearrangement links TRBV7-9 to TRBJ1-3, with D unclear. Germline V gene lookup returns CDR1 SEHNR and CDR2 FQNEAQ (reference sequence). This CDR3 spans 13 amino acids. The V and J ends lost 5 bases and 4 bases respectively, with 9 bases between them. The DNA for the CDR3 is TGTGCCAGCAGCGTCAGTTCGGGAAACACCATATATTTT. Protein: CASSVSSGNTIYF.